Each of the 15 T cell receptor beta chains below was sequenced from the same sample in a study of blood T cells in healthy people across ages. Primers used in a second PCR of roughly 6 to 11 cycles were a sample-barcoded 5' primer and a J-beta primer mix. TCRdb redid the calling of the 5' RACE reads with MiXCR, one entry per CDR3 protein. The top ten clones hold around 10% of a sample with about 540,000 distinct CDR3 sequences, nearly 25% of them seen once. These same records also appear under a second study, on T cells of mothers and their children.

Sequencing was done on a sample of blood. These receptors originate from a boy aged 5-17 years in good health.

V is TRBV6-1 and J is TRBJ2-6; TRBD2 might be the D (6 bases). Germline assignment: CDR1 MNHNS and CDR2 SASEGT. V lost 6 bases, J lost 1 base, and 10 bases lay in between. The CDR3 runs 15 residues. CDR3: CASREGDSGANVLTF. CDR3 DNA: TGTGCCAGCAGGGAGGGAGATTCTGGGGCCAACGTCCTGACTTTC.

Of note for this clonotype: An end of the junction does not agree with germline; a read error may underlie this. CDR3 sequence (DNA): TGTGCCAGCAGTTTAAGAGGGGGGGCCACCGGGGAGCTGTTCTTT. Translated, it gives CASSLRGGATGELFF. This rearrangement joins TRBV12-3 or TRBV12-4 to TRBJ2-2; weak D call: TRBD2 (7 bases). CDR3 length equals 15 residues.

This clonotype was seen only a few times. V is TRBV20-1 and J is TRBJ2-1; unclear D gene. CDR1 and CDR2 (germline): DFQATT, SNEGSKA (reference sequence). The CDR3 length is 15 residues. Trimming removed 0 bases at V and 9 bases at J, with 18 bases between. The DNA of the CDR3 is TGCAGTGCTAGAGAGGCGGAGAGGTTGTCGGGTGAGCAGTTCTTC. Protein product: CSAREAERLSGEQFF.

The gene calls are TRBV12-3 or TRBV12-4 and TRBJ2-7; weak D call: TRBD1 (5 bases). The CDR3 contains 14 residues. V was clipped by 1 base and J by 3 bases, with 10 bases between them. CDR3 DNA sequence: TGTGCCAGCAGTTTAGGTAGGGGCGGCTACGAGCAGTACTTC. Amino acid sequence: CASSLGRGGYEQYF.

This clonotype was recorded at least ten times. V gene TRBV7-9 combines with J gene TRBJ2-5; D is undetermined. Germline V gene data show CDR1 as SEHNR and CDR2 as FQNEAQ (reference sequence). CDR3 length: 12 residues. The V end was cut by 5 bases, the J end by 4 bases, with 8 bases between. The DNA of the CDR3 is TGTGCCAGCAGCCCGAACGGAGAGACCCAGTACTTC. Translation: CASSPNGETQYF.

V and J are TRBV12-3 or TRBV12-4 and TRBJ2-1, with a tentative D call TRBD2 (7 bases). The CDR3 contains 17 residues. Trimming cost V 1 base and J 4 bases, with 17 bases left between them. The CDR3 loop reads CASSLDRGLAEYNEQFF. For the CDR3, the DNA is TGTGCCAGCAGTTTAGACCGGGGGCTAGCGGAGTACAATGAGCAGTTCTTC.

The sample holds a few counts of this clonotype. The V gene is TRBV5-4, the J gene TRBJ2-5; D unresolved. V dropped 3 bases and J dropped 1 base, with 13 bases sitting between them. The V gene's germline CDR1 is SGHNT and CDR2 YYREEE (reference sequence). There are 15 residues in the CDR3. The CDR3 DNA sequence: TGTGCCAGCAGCTCGCCCGCGACCGGCCAAGAGACCCAGTACTTC. Protein: CASSSPATGQETQYF.

The chain carries TRBV29-1 and TRBJ2-2, with D maybe TRBD2 (6 bases). V shed 7 bases and J shed 1 base, with 16 bases lying between them. This CDR3 is 15 amino acids long. CDR1 SQVTM and CDR2 ANQGSEA come from the germline V gene. DNA of the CDR3: TGCAGCGCCATTAGCGGCAGTGGGAACACCGGGGAGCTGTTTTTT. It specifies CSAISGSGNTGELFF.

The rearrangement uses TRBV4-1 and TRBJ1-2, with D unclear. The CDR3 is 14 amino acids. CDR1 and CDR2 (germline): MGHRA, YSYEKL. Trimming took off 1 base at V and 1 base at J, with 7 bases between the two ends. The CDR3, as DNA: TGCGCCAGCAGCCAAGCCCAGATTAACTATGGCTACACCTTC. Protein: CASSQAQINYGYTF.

This chain joins TRBV25-1 and TRBJ2-7; D may be TRBD1 (6 bases). The V end lost 4 bases, the J end lost 3 bases, and 22 bases lay between the germline ends. Looked up from germline, CDR1 is MGHDK and CDR2 is SYGVNS. The CDR3 has 17 residues. In nucleotides, the CDR3 is TGTGCCAGCAGTGGAGGTCCCGAGACAGGATTTAGCTACGAGCAGTACTTC. The encoded protein is CASSGGPETGFSYEQYF.

The chain links TRBV4-1 to TRBJ2-7; D ambiguous. The CDR3 sequence is 16 residues long. The ends were cut back, 5 bases at V and 2 bases at J, with 19 bases in the middle. The germline CDR1 and CDR2 sequences are MGHRA and YSYEKL. CDR3 protein: CASSSPGSAGPYEQYF. The CDR3 coding sequence is TGCGCCAGCAGCTCACCTGGGTCGGCTGGACCCTACGAGCAGTACTTC.

This clonotype was recorded once. The V gene is TRBV29-1, the J gene TRBJ1-2; D is ambiguous. The CDR3 is made up of 11 amino acids. Germline CDR1 is SQVTM and CDR2 is ANQGSEA. CDR3: CSQRGSGGYTF. The CDR3 nucleotides are TGCAGTCAGAGAGGGTCCGGTGGCTACACCTTC.

J is TRBJ2-1 and V is TRBV11-2, with D hard to call. The J call may not be correct, given that the DNA end is closer to TRBJ2-5. Germline CDR1 SGHAT, CDR2 FQNNGV. The CDR3 runs 16 residues. CDR3 in amino acids: CASRLSVGRVVETQYF. The CDR3 nucleotides are TGTGCCAGCAGATTATCGGTGGGTCGGGTAGTAGAGACCCAGTACTTC.

The chain couples TRBV5-1 to TRBJ2-2; D call uncertain. The CDR3 loop spans 17 amino acids. V shed 1 base and J shed 4 bases, with 17 bases lying between them. The germline CDR1 and CDR2 sequences are SGHRS and YFSETQ. CDR3 sequence: CASSLQAPSVSTGELFF. For the CDR3, the DNA is TGCGCCAGCAGCTTGCAGGCCCCATCCGTTTCCACCGGGGAGCTGTTTTTT.

The chain carries TRBV7-2 and TRBJ2-5; 9 bases line up with TRBD2. With the DNA end fitting TRBJ2-7 better, the J assignment may be wrong. The CDR3 totals 15 residues. The V gene's germline CDR1 is SGHTA and CDR2 FQGNSA. This chain's CDR3 is CASSWLAGATDEQYF. CDR3 DNA sequence: TGTGCCAGCAGCTGGTTAGCGGGGGCCACGGACGAGCAGTACTTC.